A single sample gave rise to the 32 T cell receptor beta chains below, sequenced in a study of early T cells in non-severe SARS-CoV-2 infection. TCRdb reprocessed the 5' RACE reads via MiXCR and lists one record per CDR3 protein. The sample has roughly 75,000 distinct CDR3 sequences; over 9% are singletons. The sample taken for sequencing was whole blood. The receptors here all came from an adult who was a healthcare worker with PCR-confirmed SARS-CoV-2 infection or an uninfected control (not recorded which).

Points on this clonotype: This sequence may be a read error, since a much larger clone differs from it by one base. The chain employs TRBV6-2 or TRBV6-3 and TRBJ2-7; D is ambiguous. Germline assignment: CDR1 MNHEY and CDR2 SVGEGT. This CDR3 region has 13 residues. The DNA of the CDR3 is TGTGTCAGCAGACTCATTGGAAGGAACGAGCAGTACTTC. The encoded protein is CVSRLIGRNEQYF.

This clonotype has at least ten counts. This chain connects TRBV7-9 to TRBJ2-7, with 9 bases aligning to TRBD2. The germline gives CDR1 SEHNR, CDR2 FQNEAQ (reference sequence). V was clipped by 3 bases and J by 3 bases; unmatched bases: 3. The CDR3 contains 14 residues. CDR3 loop: CASSFELAGYEQYF. CDR3 coding DNA: TGTGCCAGCAGCTTCGAACTAGCGGGCTACGAGCAGTACTTC.

This clonotype has a handful of counts. V gene TRBV7-9 combines with J gene TRBJ2-1; D is undetermined. V shed 0 bases and J shed 7 bases, with 13 bases lying between them. Germline-derived CDR1 and CDR2 are SEHNR and FQNEAQ (reference sequence). The CDR3 loop spans 15 amino acids. The CDR3 DNA follows: TGTGCCAGCAGCTTAGCGGGATCCCCTGGGAATGAGCAGTTCTTC. As protein: CASSLAGSPGNEQFF.

This clonotype was seen a few times. This sequence joins TRBV19 and TRBJ2-1; D remains ambiguous. Trimming took 2 bases from V and 4 from J, leaving 0 bases between them. The length of the CDR3 is 11 residues. The V gene's germline CDR1 is LNHDA and CDR2 SQIVND (reference sequence). Here the CDR3 reads CASSIYNEQFF. Written as DNA, the CDR3 is TGTGCCAGTAGTATATACAATGAGCAGTTCTTC.

This clonotype was observed a few times. The chain couples TRBV28 to TRBJ1-6; no clear D gene. V lost 0 bases and J lost 6, with 9 bases in between. The CDR3 consists of 15 residues. Germline-derived CDR1 and CDR2 are MDHEN and SYDVKM. CDR3 nucleotides: TGTGCCAGCAGTTTATGGAGGCGTAGTAATTCACCCCTCCACTTT. Protein product: CASSLWRRSNSPLHF.

V is TRBV6-6 and J is TRBJ2-3; perhaps TRBD1 as D (5 bases). The germline V and J ends were trimmed by 0 bases and 4 bases, with 8 bases remaining between them. Germline V CDR1 and CDR2: MNHNY, SVGAGI (reference sequence). CDR3 size: 14 residues. In nucleotides, the CDR3 is TGTGCCAGCAGTTACTCGTCAGGGCCAGATACGCAGTATTTT. Translating gives CASSYSSGPDTQYF.

V usage is TRBV10-3 and J usage is TRBJ2-4; either TRBD1 or TRBD2 may supply D (5 bases each). CDR1 is ENHRY, CDR2 SYGVKD, per germline. The CDR3 is made up of 15 amino acids. V was cut by 10 bases and J by 0 bases, with 16 bases left in between. CDR3 DNA: TGTGCCACCGGGGACGGTTCGATAGCCAAAAACATTCAGTACTTC. Translated, it gives CATGDGSIAKNIQYF.

The sample holds many counts of this clonotype. The gene calls are TRBV3-1 and TRBJ2-7, with TRBD1 identical over 7 bases. Germline V gives CDR1 LGHDT, CDR2 YNNKEL (reference sequence). The CDR3 spans 13 residues. V lost 7 bases, J lost 5 bases, and 8 bases stayed unmatched. CDR3 protein: CASTKRQGHEQYF. In DNA form, the CDR3 reads TGTGCCAGCACCAAGAGACAGGGCCACGAGCAGTACTTC.

This clonotype was seen many times. A junction boundary mismatches the germline segment, possibly from a read error. The chain links TRBV7-8 to TRBJ2-1; D is possibly TRBD2 (6 bases). CDR3 size: 17 residues. Germline CDR1 is SGHVS and CDR2 is FQNEAQ. The CDR3 here is CASRLDSSSAPYNEQFF. In DNA, the CDR3 is TGTGCCAGCAGGTTAGACTCTTCTAGCGCACCCTACAATGAGCAGTTCTTC.

This clonotype was observed at least ten times. The chain recombines TRBV5-1 with TRBJ1-5; D gene uncertain. There are 16 residues in the CDR3. The V and J ends lost 3 bases and 2 bases respectively, with 15 bases between them. In germline, CDR1 is SGHRS, CDR2 YFSETQ. The CDR3 spells CASSSGPLRGNQPQHF. The DNA for the CDR3 is TGCGCCAGCAGCTCTGGACCCCTCAGAGGCAATCAGCCCCAGCATTTT.

V is TRBV29-1 and J is TRBJ2-2; D might be TRBD1 or TRBD2, each matching 5 bases. Germline loops: CDR1 SQVTM, CDR2 ANQGSEA. This CDR3 region has 14 residues. Trimming left V 3 bases short and J 2 bases short, with 10 bases between. CDR3 sequence (DNA): TGCAGCGTTGAGGGACGGACCAACACCGGGGAGCTGTTTTTT. Its translation is CSVEGRTNTGELFF.

This clonotype showed up many times. The J gene is TRBJ2-1, the V gene TRBV11-2; D is undetermined. This CDR3 is 11 amino acids long. Per the germline V gene, CDR1 is SGHAT and CDR2 is FQNNGV. V shed 1 base and J shed 13 bases, with 8 bases lying between them. In DNA, the CDR3 is TGTGCCAGCAGCTTAGCTGAATACCAGTTCTTC. Translation: CASSLAEYQFF.

The chain uses TRBV7-2 and TRBJ2-1; D remains unclear. Germline V gene sequence: CDR1 SGHTA, CDR2 FQGNSA. The CDR3 has 14 residues. Trimming took off 1 base at V and 2 bases at J, with 6 bases between the two ends. The chain's CDR3 is CASSLVSAYNEQFF. The CDR3 DNA reads as TGTGCCAGCAGCTTAGTATCTGCCTACAATGAGCAGTTCTTC.

A few counts support this clonotype. This chain connects TRBV7-9 to TRBJ1-4, with D maybe TRBD1 (5 bases). This CDR3 has 14 amino acids. Trimming removed 7 bases at V and 3 bases at J, with 12 bases between. Germline V CDR1 and CDR2: SEHNR, FQNEAQ (reference sequence). CDR3 sequence: CASTPGRSNEKLFF. As DNA, the CDR3 is TGTGCCAGCACCCCGGGACGCTCTAATGAAAAACTGTTTTTT. The whole variable domain, filled in from reference TRBV7-9 and TRBJ1-4, reads DTGVSQNPRHKITKRGQNVTFRCDPISEHNRLYWYRQTLGQGPEFLTYFQNEAQLEKSRLLSDRFSAERPKGSFSTLEIQRTEQGDSAMYLCASTPGRSNEKLFFGSGTQLSVL.

This clonotype was picked up a small number of times. The chain links TRBV29-1 to TRBJ1-1, with D possibly being TRBD1 (6 bases). Germline V gene lookup returns CDR1 SQVTM and CDR2 ANQGSEA. The V gene lost 4 bases and the J gene lost 2 bases, with 14 bases spanning the gap. The CDR3 is 14 amino acids. The CDR3 DNA follows: TGCAGCGTTGTTGGGACACTCCAAAACACTGAAGCTTTCTTT. This codes for CSVVGTLQNTEAFF.

This clonotype was picked up many times. The chain links TRBV20-1 to TRBJ2-6; 8 bases align to TRBD1. Per germline, CDR1 DFQATT and CDR2 SNEGSKA (reference sequence). V lost 2 bases and J lost 5; bases outside the gene matches: 8. The CDR3 runs 16 residues. The CDR3 here is CSARPPTGERANVLTF. The CDR3 DNA is TGCAGTGCTAGACCCCCGACAGGGGAGAGGGCCAACGTCCTGACTTTC.

V gene TRBV28 combines with J gene TRBJ1-6, with D perhaps TRBD1 (5 bases). V dropped 5 bases and J dropped 7 bases, with 15 bases sitting between them. The CDR3 extends over 15 amino acids. CDR1 MDHEN and CDR2 SYDVKM come from the germline V gene. Here the CDR3 reads CASSGQPTGNSPLHF. For the CDR3, the DNA is TGTGCCAGCAGTGGACAACCCACGGGCAATTCACCCCTCCACTTT.

This clonotype occurred many times. The rearrangement uses TRBV28 and TRBJ2-7; the D is unclear. Germline V gene sequence: CDR1 MDHEN, CDR2 SYDVKM. There are 13 residues in the CDR3. V dropped 3 bases and J dropped 0 bases, with 6 bases sitting between them. The DNA for the CDR3 is TGTGCCAGCAGTTTTAAGCGCTCCTACGAGCAGTACTTC. This translates into CASSFKRSYEQYF.

This clonotype occurred a few times. This sequence joins TRBV7-2 and TRBJ1-1; D not certain. Between the trimmed V and J ends, which lost 1 base and 0 bases, there was a span of 9 bases. Germline values: CDR1 SGHTA, CDR2 FQGNSA. The CDR3 length is 15 residues. The CDR3 loop is CASSLGREMNTEAFF. CDR3 DNA sequence: TGTGCCAGCAGCTTAGGTAGAGAGATGAACACTGAAGCTTTCTTT.

This clonotype has just a few counts. The chain combines TRBV12-3 or TRBV12-4 with TRBJ2-1; tentative D call: TRBD1 (5 bases). V lost 11 bases and J lost 0, with 14 bases in between. The CDR3 spans 14 residues. CDR3 sequence reads: CAAARQGSYNEQFF. CDR3 bases: TGTGCCGCCGCGAGGCAGGGCTCCTACAATGAGCAGTTCTTC.

This clonotype has ten or more counts. J is TRBJ2-3 and V is TRBV27, with 8 bases fitting TRBD2. The CDR3 runs to 14 residues. The germline CDR1 and CDR2 sequences are MNHEY and SMNVEV (reference sequence). The V segment lost 6 bases and the J segment 1 base; nucleotides outside the gene matches: 3. The CDR3, as DNA: TGTGCCAGCAGCGTTAGCGGGGGCACAGATACGCAGTATTTT. Amino acids: CASSVSGGTDTQYF.

This clonotype appeared a few times. J is TRBJ1-3 and V is TRBV28; 7 bases are a match to TRBD1. The CDR3 runs to 14 residues. The germline CDR1 and CDR2 sequences are MDHEN and SYDVKM. With 7 bases clipped from V and 5 bases from J, the junction kept 8 bases outside the gene matches. Written as DNA, the CDR3 is TGTGCCAGCAACACCGGGACAGCTAGAAACACCATATATTTT. It codes for CASNTGTARNTIYF. The entire variable domain, with the rest obtained from reference TRBV28 and TRBJ1-3, is as follows: DVKVTQSSRYLVKRTGEKVFLECVQDMDHENMFWYRQDPGLGLRLIYFSYDVKMKEKGDIPEGYSVSREKKERFSLILESASTNQTSMYLCASNTGTARNTIYFGEGSWLTVV.

Many counts were recorded for this clonotype. The CDR3 DNA reads as TGCGCCAGCAGCCAAGAGGGGACTAGTGGGAATAATGAGCAGTTCTTC. Encoded protein: CASSQEGTSGNNEQFF. The chain employs TRBV4-1 and TRBJ2-1, with TRBD2 matching 8 bases. Unmatched junction bases numbered 8, after V lost 0 bases and J lost 7 bases. This CDR3 has 16 amino acids. Looked up from germline, CDR1 is MGHRA and CDR2 is YSYEKL.

In DNA, the CDR3 is TGTGCCACAGGACTAGCGGGAGGGCTTAGGGCAGATACGCAGTATTTT. Encoded protein: CATGLAGGLRADTQYF. The J gene is TRBJ2-3, the V gene TRBV27; 15 positions match TRBD2. The CDR3 has 16 residues. V lost 10 bases, J lost 4 bases, and 9 bases stayed unmatched. Germline values: CDR1 MNHEY, CDR2 SMNVEV (reference sequence).

This clonotype came up many times. V and J are TRBV28 and TRBJ2-4; D is undetermined. This CDR3 is built from 15 residues. The germline gives CDR1 MDHEN, CDR2 SYDVKM. The V and J ends lost 5 bases and 3 bases respectively, with 14 bases between them. CDR3: CASSPWEENKNIQYF. The CDR3 coding sequence is TGTGCCAGCAGTCCTTGGGAAGAAAACAAAAACATTCAGTACTTC.

This clonotype was observed at least ten times. V usage is TRBV5-1 and J usage is TRBJ2-1, with TRBD1 matching over 9 bases. Germline assignment: CDR1 SGHRS and CDR2 YFSETQ. V dropped 2 bases and J dropped 8; count of bases not matched to a gene: 14. This CDR3 spans 17 amino acids. CDR3 DNA: TGCGCCAGCAGCTTACTTCCTGGGGACAGGGTCGGGTATGAGCAGTTCTTC. Translated: CASSLLPGDRVGYEQFF. Looking up the rest from reference TRBV5-1 and TRBJ2-1 gives the full variable domain: KAGVTQTPRYLIKTRGQQVTLSCSPISGHRSVSWYQQTPGQGLQFLFEYFSETQRNKGNFPGRFSGRQFSNSRSEMNVSTLELGDSALYLCASSLLPGDRVGYEQFFGPGTRLTVL.

This clonotype was counted many times. The chain couples TRBV27 to TRBJ2-3; D is possibly TRBD1 or TRBD2 (5 bases each). V shed 1 base and J shed 2 bases, with 7 bases lying between them. Per germline, CDR1 MNHEY and CDR2 SMNVEV (reference sequence). The CDR3 extends over 14 amino acids. CDR3 protein: CASSLWGITDTQYF. In DNA form, the CDR3 reads TGTGCCAGCAGTTTATGGGGGATCACAGATACGCAGTATTTT.

This clonotype was recorded many times. The CDR3 nucleotides read TGTGCCGGGACAGAGCTCACAGATACGCAGTATTTT. This encodes CAGTELTDTQYF. The chain couples TRBV7-2 to TRBJ2-3; TRBD1 aligns across 7 bases. Germline trimming cut 11 bases from V and 2 bases from J; bases unmatched to any gene: 4. The CDR3 is 12 amino acids. Germline V CDR1 and CDR2: SGHTA, FQGNSA.

This clonotype turned up a few times. V is TRBV6-1 and J is TRBJ2-7; 7 bases are a match to TRBD1. Germline V gene lookup returns CDR1 MNHNS and CDR2 SASEGT. V lost 4 bases to trimming and J lost 7 bases; unmatched junction nucleotides: 7. This CDR3 region has 13 residues. CDR3 amino acids: CASSGTTGREQYF. Written as DNA, the CDR3 is TGTGCCAGCAGTGGGACGACAGGGCGGGAGCAGTACTTC.

This CDR3 is CASSVGRLSYNEQFF. The CDR3 DNA follows: TGTGCCAGCAGCGTAGGGAGGTTGTCCTACAATGAGCAGTTCTTC. V and J are TRBV7-3 and TRBJ2-1; perhaps TRBD2 as D (6 bases). CDR3 length: 15 amino acids. Trimming removed 5 bases at V and 1 base at J, with 12 bases between. From germline, CDR1 is SGHTA and CDR2 FQGTGA.

This clonotype was recorded at least ten times. The rearrangement links TRBV2 to TRBJ2-1, with TRBD1 as a possible D gene (7 bases). The V gene's germline CDR1 is SNHLY and CDR2 FYNNEI. Trimming shortened V by 6 bases and J by 6 bases, and 18 bases separated the two germline ends. This CDR3 has 15 residues. Here the CDR3 DNA reads TGTGCCAGCAGGGGGCTAGCGACAGGGTCCAATGAGCAGTTCTTC. Its protein is CASRGLATGSNEQFF.

This clonotype was detected only a few times. CDR3 sequence: CASSVGYGSGNTIYF. The CDR3 DNA is TGTGCCAGCAGCGTAGGGTACGGATCTGGAAACACCATATATTTT. The J gene is TRBJ1-3, the V gene TRBV9; D not certain. This CDR3 region has 15 residues. Germline V gene lookup returns CDR1 SGDLS and CDR2 YYNGEE. V shed 0 bases and J shed 1 base, with 8 bases lying between them.